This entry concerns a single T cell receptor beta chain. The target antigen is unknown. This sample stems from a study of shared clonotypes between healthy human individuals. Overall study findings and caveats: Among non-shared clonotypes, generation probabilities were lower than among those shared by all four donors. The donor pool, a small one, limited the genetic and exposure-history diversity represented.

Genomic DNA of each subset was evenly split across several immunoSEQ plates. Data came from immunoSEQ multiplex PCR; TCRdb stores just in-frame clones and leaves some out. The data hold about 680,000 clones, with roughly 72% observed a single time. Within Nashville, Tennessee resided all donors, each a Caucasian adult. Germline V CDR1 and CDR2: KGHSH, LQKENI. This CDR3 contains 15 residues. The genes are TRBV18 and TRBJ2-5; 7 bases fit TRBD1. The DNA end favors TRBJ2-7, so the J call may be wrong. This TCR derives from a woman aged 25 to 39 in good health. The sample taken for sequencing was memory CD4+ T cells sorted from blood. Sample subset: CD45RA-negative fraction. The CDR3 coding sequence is TGTGCCAGCTCACCATTACAGGGGTCCTCCTACGAGCAGTACTTC. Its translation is CASSPLQGSSYEQYF.